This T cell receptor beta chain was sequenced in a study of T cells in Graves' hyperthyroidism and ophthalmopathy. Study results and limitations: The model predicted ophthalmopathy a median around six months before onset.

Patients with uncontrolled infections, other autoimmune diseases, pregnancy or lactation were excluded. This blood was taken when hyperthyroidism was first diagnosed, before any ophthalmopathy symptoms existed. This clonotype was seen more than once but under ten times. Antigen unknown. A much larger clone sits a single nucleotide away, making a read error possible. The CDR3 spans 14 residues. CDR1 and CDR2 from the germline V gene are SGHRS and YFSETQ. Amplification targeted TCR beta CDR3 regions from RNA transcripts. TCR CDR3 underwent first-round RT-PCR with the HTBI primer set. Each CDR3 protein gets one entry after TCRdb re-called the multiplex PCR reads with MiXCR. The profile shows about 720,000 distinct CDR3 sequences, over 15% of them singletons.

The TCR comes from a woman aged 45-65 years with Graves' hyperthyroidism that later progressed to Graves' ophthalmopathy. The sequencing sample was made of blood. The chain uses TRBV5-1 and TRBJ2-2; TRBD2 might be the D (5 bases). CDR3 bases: TGCGCCAGCAGCCGTACATCGAACACCGGGGAGCTGCTTTTT. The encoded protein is CASSRTSNTGELLF.